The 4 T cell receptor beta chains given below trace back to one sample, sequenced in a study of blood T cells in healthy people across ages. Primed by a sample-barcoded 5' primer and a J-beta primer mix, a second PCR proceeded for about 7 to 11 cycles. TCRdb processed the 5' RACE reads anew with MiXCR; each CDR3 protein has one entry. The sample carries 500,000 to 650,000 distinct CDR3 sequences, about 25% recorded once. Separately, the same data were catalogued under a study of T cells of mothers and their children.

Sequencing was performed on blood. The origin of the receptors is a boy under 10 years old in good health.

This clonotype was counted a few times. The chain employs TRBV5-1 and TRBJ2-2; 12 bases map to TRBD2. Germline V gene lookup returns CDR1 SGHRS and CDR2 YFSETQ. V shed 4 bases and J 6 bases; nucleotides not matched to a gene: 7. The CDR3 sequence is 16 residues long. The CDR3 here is CASSLPSGRAAGELFF. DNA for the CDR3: TGCGCCAGCAGCCTACCTAGCGGGAGGGCCGCCGGGGAGCTGTTTTTT.

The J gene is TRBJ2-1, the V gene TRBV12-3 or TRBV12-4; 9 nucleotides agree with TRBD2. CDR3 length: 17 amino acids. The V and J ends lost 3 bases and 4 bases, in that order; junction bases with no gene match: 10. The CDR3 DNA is TGTGCCAGCAGTTTTCACCGGGGGACTAGCTCTTACAATGAGCAGTTCTTC. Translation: CASSFHRGTSSYNEQFF.

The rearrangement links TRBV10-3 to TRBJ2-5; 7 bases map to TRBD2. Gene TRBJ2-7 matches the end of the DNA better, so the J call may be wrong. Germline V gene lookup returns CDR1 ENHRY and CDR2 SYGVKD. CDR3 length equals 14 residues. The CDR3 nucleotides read TGTGCCATCAGGGCCAGCGGGGCCAATTACGAGCAGTACTTC. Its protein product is CAIRASGANYEQYF.

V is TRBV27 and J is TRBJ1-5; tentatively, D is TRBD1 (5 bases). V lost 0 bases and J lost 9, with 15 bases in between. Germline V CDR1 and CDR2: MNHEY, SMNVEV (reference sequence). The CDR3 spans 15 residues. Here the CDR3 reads CASSLSPGGSWPQHF. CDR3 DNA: TGTGCCAGCAGTTTATCGCCTGGGGGATCTTGGCCCCAGCATTTT.